This passage covers 9 T cell receptor beta chains from one sample sequenced in a study of T cell responses to AZD1222 COVID-19 vaccine. Assay used: immunoSEQ multiplex PCR; TCRdb lists only in-frame clones, some missing. Here the sample spans 150,000 to 200,000 clones, around nine tenths being singletons. The source was peripheral blood, collected 28 days after the second AZD1222 dose. The source is an adult who received the AZD1222 COVID-19 vaccine.

This chain connects TRBV6-5 to TRBJ2-5; perhaps TRBD2 as D (6 bases). Trimming removed 0 bases at V and 5 bases at J, with 10 bases between. The germline V gene has CDR1 MNHEY and CDR2 SVGAGI. The CDR3 spans 14 residues. The CDR3 nucleotides read TGTGCCAGCAGTTACTCTGTCGCGGGGGAGACCCAGTACTTC. Protein: CASSYSVAGETQYF.

The chain joins TRBV3-1 (or the pseudogene TRBV3-2) to TRBJ2-7; tentatively, D is TRBD2 (6 bases). V dropped 3 bases and J dropped 2 bases, with 11 bases sitting between them. Germline V CDR1 and CDR2: LGHDT, YNNKEL (reference sequence). This CDR3 has 14 residues. The CDR3 spells CASSQNGRAYEQYF. CDR3 DNA: TGTGCCAGCAGCCAGAACGGGAGAGCCTACGAGCAGTACTTC.

The V call is TRBV2, the J call TRBJ2-1; 11 nucleotides line up with TRBD2. V lost 5 bases, J lost 6 bases, and 6 bases stayed unmatched. CDR1 SNHLY and CDR2 FYNNEI come from the germline V gene. The CDR3 spans 15 residues. CDR3 sequence (DNA): TGTGCCAGCAGTACCACTAGCGGGAGTGGCAATGAGCAGTTCTTC. Protein sequence: CASSTTSGSGNEQFF.

This chain joins TRBV28 and TRBJ1-2, with 7 nucleotides matching TRBD1. The CDR3 loop spans 16 amino acids. The trim removed 3 bases at V and 4 bases at J, leaving 11 bases unmatched. Germline-derived CDR1 and CDR2 are MDHEN and SYDVKM. The CDR3 DNA reads as TGTGCCAGCAGTTTCCCCCTGGGCAGGGGGAGCTATGGCTACACCTTC. It is translated as CASSFPLGRGSYGYTF.

The rearrangement uses TRBV5-1 and TRBJ1-1; D may be TRBD1 (5 bases). V lost 4 bases and J 3 bases, leaving 10 bases between the germline ends. The length of the CDR3 is 13 residues. CDR1 SGHRS and CDR2 YFSETQ come from the germline V gene. The CDR3 reads CASSPQGYTEAFF. DNA of the CDR3: TGCGCCAGCAGCCCGCAGGGTTACACTGAAGCTTTCTTT.

The gene calls are TRBV9 and TRBJ2-7; 13 positions agree with TRBD2. The junction had 3 bases not matched to a gene; V was cut back by 3 bases and J by 3 bases. CDR1 is SGDLS and CDR2 is YYNGEE in the germline V gene. This CDR3 has 15 amino acids. The DNA of the CDR3 is TGTGCCAGCAGCGGAGGGACTAGCGGGATCTACGAGCAGTACTTC. It translates to CASSGGTSGIYEQYF.

V gene TRBV5-1 combines with J gene TRBJ2-2, with D tentatively TRBD2 (5 bases). Trimming took off 3 bases at V and 6 bases at J, with 15 bases between the two ends. Germline lookup yields CDR1 SGHRS and CDR2 YFSETQ. CDR3 size: 15 residues. The CDR3 loop is CASSSRTGFAGELFF. The CDR3 nucleotides read TGCGCCAGCAGCTCACGCACGGGGTTCGCCGGGGAGCTGTTTTTT.

J is TRBJ2-7 and V is TRBV9, with 8 bases aligning to TRBD2. V dropped 4 bases and J dropped 6; count of bases not matched to a gene: 12. Germline values: CDR1 SGDLS, CDR2 YYNGEE. The CDR3 consists of 15 residues. CDR3 bases: TGTGCCAGCAGCATCACCGGGGGGGGCCCCTCCGAGCAGTACTTC. Residues: CASSITGGGPSEQYF.

This clone was counted once. J is TRBJ1-1 and V is TRBV6-2 or TRBV6-3; D is uncertain. The V end was cut by 2 bases, the J end by 6 bases, with 10 bases between. The germline V gene encodes CDR1 MNHEY and CDR2 SVGEGT. The CDR3 loop spans 13 amino acids. CDR3 nucleotide sequence: TGTGCCAGCAGTTACACTCGATGGGCTGAAGCTTTCTTT. Amino acids: CASSYTRWAEAFF.